The TCR beta chain described here comes from a study of shared clonotypes between healthy human individuals. Study observations and caveats: Only a few donors were included, so the genetic and exposure-history diversity represented was limited.

The V gene lost 5 bases and the J gene lost 0 bases, with 19 bases spanning the gap. CDR1 and CDR2 from the germline V gene are SEHNR and FQNEAQ (reference sequence). The CDR3 totals 17 residues. Splitting of each subset's genomic DNA was done evenly across several immunoSEQ plates. Clones were read by immunoSEQ multiplex PCR, and TCRdb kept only the in-frame ones, dropping some. The data contain hundreds of thousands of clones, roughly 77% of them singletons. With regard to this clone: Its matching antigen is unknown.

Sequencing was done on a sample of PBMCs. This receptor was taken from a woman aged 35 to 49 in good health. Some clones in this sample may be carry-over from other donors' samples. The chain is built from TRBV7-9 and TRBJ1-1; possible D gene TRBD1, 6 bases. CDR3 region: CASSPINPGQMNTEAFF. The DNA for the CDR3 is TGTGCCAGCAGCCCAATAAATCCTGGACAGATGAACACTGAAGCTTTCTTT.